This TCR beta chain was captured by sequencing in a study of spatial heterogeneity in lung cancer. For the study at large: Samples came from some 73 TRACERx patients with untreated early-stage lung cancer. Every unique TCR and UMI combination, on average, appeared more than ten times in raw reads. Follow-up PBMC samples were sequenced when available, at a median of approximately two years after resection.

The germline CDR1 and CDR2 sequences are SGHTA and FQGTGA. CDR3 length equals 16 residues. V was shortened by 5 bases and J by 0 bases, with 13 bases between the two germline ends. In this sample, this clonotype turned up many times. This sample's time point: blood at routine non-recurrence follow-up after resection. In each case, whole RNA from tumor, nontumor lung or frozen PBMC was sequenced unsorted. Individual TCR cDNA molecules each bore their own unique molecular identifier. TCRdb itself ran the 5' RACE reads through MiXCR, one entry per CDR3 protein. The sample yields about 52,000 distinct CDR3 sequences, more than 6.5% seen once.

This material consisted of PBMCs, taken at follow-up. V and J are TRBV7-3 and TRBJ2-2; D is possibly TRBD1 (5 bases). This receptor was identified in a female donor with early-stage non-small cell lung cancer. The CDR3 protein is CASSPQGAANTGELFF. CDR3 DNA: TGTGCCAGCAGCCCGCAGGGCGCCGCGAACACCGGGGAGCTGTTTTTT.